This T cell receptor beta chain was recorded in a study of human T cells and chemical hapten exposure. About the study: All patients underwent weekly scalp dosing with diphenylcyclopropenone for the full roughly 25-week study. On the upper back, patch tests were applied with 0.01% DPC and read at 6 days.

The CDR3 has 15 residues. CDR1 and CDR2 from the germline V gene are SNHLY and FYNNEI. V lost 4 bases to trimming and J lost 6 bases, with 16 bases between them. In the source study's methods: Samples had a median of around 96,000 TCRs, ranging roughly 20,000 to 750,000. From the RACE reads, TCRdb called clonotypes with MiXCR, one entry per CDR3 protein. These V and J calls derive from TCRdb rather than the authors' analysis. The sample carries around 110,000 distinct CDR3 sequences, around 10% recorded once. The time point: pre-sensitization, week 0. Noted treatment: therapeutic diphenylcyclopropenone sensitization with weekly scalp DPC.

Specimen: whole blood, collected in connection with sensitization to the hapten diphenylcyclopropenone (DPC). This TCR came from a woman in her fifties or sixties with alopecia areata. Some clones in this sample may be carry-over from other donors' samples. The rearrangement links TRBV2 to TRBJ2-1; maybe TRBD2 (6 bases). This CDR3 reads CASSAWATSSNEQFF. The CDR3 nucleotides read TGTGCCAGCAGTGCTTGGGCGACTAGTTCCAATGAGCAGTTCTTC. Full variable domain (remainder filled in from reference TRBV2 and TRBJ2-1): EPEVTQTPSHQVTQMGQEVILRCVPISNHLYFYWYRQILGQKVEFLVSFYNNEISEKSEIFDDQFSVERPDGSNFTLKIRSTKLEDSAMYFCASSAWATSSNEQFFGPGTRLTVL.